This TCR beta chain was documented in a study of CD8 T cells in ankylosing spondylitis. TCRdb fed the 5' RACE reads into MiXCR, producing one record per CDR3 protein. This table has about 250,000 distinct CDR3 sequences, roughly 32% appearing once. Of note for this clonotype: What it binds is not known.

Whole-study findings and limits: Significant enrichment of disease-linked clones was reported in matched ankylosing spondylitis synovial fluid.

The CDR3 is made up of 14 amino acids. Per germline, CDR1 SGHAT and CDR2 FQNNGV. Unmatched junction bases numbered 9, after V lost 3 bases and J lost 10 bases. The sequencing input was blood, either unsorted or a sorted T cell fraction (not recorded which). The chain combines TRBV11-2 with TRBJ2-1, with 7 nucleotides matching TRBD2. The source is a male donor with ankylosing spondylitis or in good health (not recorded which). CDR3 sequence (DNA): TGTGCCAGCAGCTTTGGCCAGACCGGGAGGGAGCAGTTCTTC. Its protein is CASSFGQTGREQFF.